A single sample gave rise to the 26 T cell receptor beta chains below, sequenced in a study of blood T cell repertoires in COVID-19 (dated by TCRdb to about 2020). The library was generated by the immunoSEQ multiplex PCR assay. Imported from immuneACCESS, the table was reduced by TCRdb to in-frame sequences with V and J called. These copies leave out some clones; in studies compared against another copy, an unresolved V gene accounts for under half, and the cause of the remainder is not known. The sample table shows 130,000 or so clones, and under 85% are seen once. The top ten constitute 12% of the sample. The sample was peripheral blood. These receptors originate from a woman aged 60 to 75 with acute or convalescent COVID-19.

The chain links TRBV9 to TRBJ2-5; possible D gene TRBD1, 5 bases. The CDR3 totals 15 residues. Germline CDR1 is SGDLS and CDR2 is YYNGEE. V lost 0 bases, J lost 2 bases, and 11 bases lay in between. CDR3 coding DNA: TGTGCCAGCAGCGTAGCTGTGGGGCAGCAAGAGACCCAGTACTTC. Amino acid sequence: CASSVAVGQQETQYF.

The V gene is TRBV27, the J gene TRBJ1-2; possibly TRBD1 for D (6 bases). V lost 3 bases and J 4 bases, leaving 12 bases between the germline ends. The CDR3 spans 14 residues. Germline lookup yields CDR1 MNHEY and CDR2 SMNVEV (reference sequence). Here the CDR3 reads CASSFAGAIYGYTF. In nucleotides, the CDR3 is TGTGCCAGCAGTTTCGCGGGGGCGATCTATGGCTACACCTTC.

This clone was seen only once. The rearrangement links TRBV11-2 to TRBJ1-3, with 7 positions matching TRBD1. V dropped 4 bases and J dropped 6; count of bases not matched to a gene: 12. The germline CDR1 and CDR2 sequences are SGHAT and FQNNGV. The CDR3 is made up of 16 amino acids. DNA for the CDR3: TGTGCCAGCAGCTACTCCCCCGGGACAGAAGAAAACACCATATATTTT. It yields the protein CASSYSPGTEENTIYF.

This chain uses TRBV6-5 with TRBJ1-2; D may be TRBD1 (5 bases). CDR3 size: 16 residues. The germline V gene has CDR1 MNHEY and CDR2 SVGAGI. Trimming took off 4 bases at V and 6 bases at J, with 21 bases between the two ends. The CDR3 loop is CASSSGTPHFRDGYTF. CDR3 DNA: TGTGCCAGCAGTTCCGGGACTCCTCATTTTAGGGATGGCTACACCTTC.

To note about this clone: The sample has other DNA sequences that encode this CDR3 too. The V and J genes are TRBV4-2 and TRBJ2-5; 11 bases are shared with TRBD2. Germline V gene sequence: CDR1 LGHNA, CDR2 YNFKEQ. CDR3 length: 15 amino acids. V lost 4 bases, J lost 2 bases, and 3 bases stayed unmatched. Here the CDR3 DNA reads TGTGCCAGCAGCCCAGGGACTAGCGGACAAGAGACCCAGTACTTC. Protein product: CASSPGTSGQETQYF.

In this sample, this clone turned up a few times. This sequence joins TRBV4-1 and TRBJ2-2; no clear D. CDR1 and CDR2 (germline): MGHRA, YSYEKL. This CDR3 is 13 amino acids long. V shed 6 bases and J shed 6 bases, with 11 bases lying between them. This chain's CDR3 is CASRPRGPGELFF. CDR3 DNA sequence: TGCGCCAGCAGGCCTCGCGGCCCCGGGGAGCTGTTTTTT.

The chain uses TRBV5-4 and TRBJ1-2; 11 bases fit TRBD1. The V segment lost 4 bases and the J segment 4 bases; nucleotides outside the gene matches: 21. Germline CDR1 reads SGHNT; CDR2 reads YYREEE (reference sequence). The CDR3 sequence is 20 residues long. The CDR3 bases are TGTGCCAGCAGCCCCGGGACAGGGGGGAGGTATATTCAAGGCGGCTATGGCTACACCTTC. It translates to CASSPGTGGRYIQGGYGYTF.

This clone was counted between two and nine times. As DNA, the CDR3 is TGTGCCAGCACCGCCAGCGCCTATAACTATGGCTACACCTTC. This encodes CASTASAYNYGYTF. J is TRBJ1-2 and V is TRBV3-1 (or the pseudogene TRBV3-2); D gene ambiguous. Germline CDR1 is LGHDT and CDR2 is YNNKEL (reference sequence). The CDR3 extends over 14 amino acids. The germline V and J ends were trimmed by 7 bases and 1 base, with 13 bases remaining between them.

The chain carries TRBV27 and TRBJ2-1, with TRBD1 matching over 8 bases. J lost 7 bases, V lost 3 bases, and 11 bases had no gene match. Germline CDR1 reads MNHEY; CDR2 reads SMNVEV (reference sequence). The CDR3 length is 16 residues. In nucleotides, the CDR3 is TGTGCCAGCAGTTTGATCGGCCAGGGGGCGCGTAATGAGCAGTTCTTC. Protein sequence: CASSLIGQGARNEQFF.

The genes are TRBV5-1 and TRBJ1-2; D may be TRBD1 (6 bases). Germline V gene data show CDR1 as SGHRS and CDR2 as YFSETQ. The V and J ends lost 0 bases and 4 bases respectively, with 10 bases between them. This CDR3 is built from 14 residues. CDR3 amino acids: CASSLGTGSYGYTF. The CDR3 DNA reads as TGCGCCAGCAGCTTGGGCACAGGGTCCTATGGCTACACCTTC.

V is TRBV3-1 (or the pseudogene TRBV3-2) and J is TRBJ1-4; 10 nucleotides agree with TRBD1. The CDR3 consists of 13 residues. V trimming: 3 bases; J trimming: 10 bases; junction bases outside the gene matches: 2. Germline V lookup: CDR1 LGHDT, CDR2 YNNKEL (reference sequence). DNA for the CDR3: TGTGCCAGCAGCCAGGACAGGGGGGGAAAACTGTTTTTT. Translating gives CASSQDRGGKLFF.

This clone has only one observation. The chain carries TRBV5-5 and TRBJ2-1, with 9 bases that match TRBD2. Germline V gives CDR1 SGHKS, CDR2 YYEKEE (reference sequence). The trim removed 0 bases at V and 4 bases at J, leaving 2 bases unmatched. The CDR3 covers 15 residues. The CDR3 region is CASSLVAGGYNEQFF. Here the CDR3 DNA reads TGTGCCAGCAGCTTGGTGGCGGGGGGGTACAATGAGCAGTTCTTC.

The V call is TRBV11-3, the J call TRBJ2-5; possibly TRBD1 for D (6 bases). The CDR3 totals 15 residues. Trimming cost V 3 bases and J 8 bases, with 19 bases left between them. From germline, CDR1 is SGHNT and CDR2 YENEEA. The CDR3 here is CASSLDSSLQNTQYF. In DNA form, the CDR3 reads TGTGCCAGCAGCTTGGACAGCTCCCTTCAAAATACCCAGTACTTC.

The rearrangement uses TRBV7-9 and TRBJ1-4; tentative D call: TRBD1 (5 bases). V was clipped by 6 bases and J by 5 bases, with 19 bases between them. This CDR3 contains 16 residues. In germline, CDR1 is SEHNR, CDR2 FQNEAQ (reference sequence). CDR3 in DNA: TGTGCCAGCAGATCTGATCTGGCCGGGGGAAATGAAAAACTGTTTTTT. Protein: CASRSDLAGGNEKLFF.

The V gene is TRBV12-3 or TRBV12-4, the J gene TRBJ1-3; no clear D gene. V lost 4 bases and J lost 4, with 5 bases in between. The CDR3 loop spans 12 amino acids. Here the CDR3 DNA reads TGTGCCAGCAGTTCCCTCGGAAACACCATATATTTT. Translation: CASSSLGNTIYF.

The rearrangement joins TRBV12-3 or TRBV12-4 to TRBJ1-6; tentative D call: TRBD1 (5 bases). Trimming removed 6 bases at V and 6 bases at J, with 9 bases between. This CDR3 has 13 residues. In DNA form, the CDR3 reads TGTGCCAGCAGGGGACTGAGTAATTCACCCCTCCACTTT. The encoded protein is CASRGLSNSPLHF.

The rearrangement uses TRBV15 and TRBJ2-1, with 11 positions matching TRBD1. The V gene's germline CDR1 is LNHNV and CDR2 YYDKDF (reference sequence). The V segment lost 5 bases and the J segment 6 bases; nucleotides outside the gene matches: 9. CDR3 length: 16 amino acids. The DNA of the CDR3 is TGTGCCACCAGCCGATTACCGGGACAGGGGGTCAATGAGCAGTTCTTC. This encodes CATSRLPGQGVNEQFF.

This chain joins TRBV27 and TRBJ1-2, with a tentative D call TRBD1 (5 bases). Germline V CDR1 and CDR2: MNHEY, SMNVEV (reference sequence). V was pared by 5 bases and J by 7 bases, with 17 bases between. This CDR3 contains 14 residues. CDR3 sequence (DNA): TGTGCCAGCAGTCCCCTGGGACTTGGGAGTGGCTACACCTTC. This codes for CASSPLGLGSGYTF.

This sequence joins TRBV7-2 and TRBJ1-1; no clear D gene. The CDR3 loop spans 16 amino acids. CDR1 and CDR2 (germline): SGHTA, FQGNSA. Trimming cost V 4 bases and J 4 bases, with 19 bases left between them. This CDR3 reads CASSSPSGIEVTEAFF. CDR3 in DNA: TGTGCCAGCAGCTCGCCCTCGGGGATAGAGGTCACTGAAGCTTTCTTT.

The CDR3 region is CASSLAGAGGVYNEQFF. The CDR3 nucleotides read TGTGCCAGCAGCTTAGCCGGGGCGGGGGGAGTGTACAATGAGCAGTTCTTC. The chain carries TRBV7-2 and TRBJ2-1; 8 bases are shared with TRBD2. The V segment lost 0 bases and the J segment 4 bases; nucleotides outside the gene matches: 8. Per germline, CDR1 SGHTA and CDR2 FQGNSA. CDR3 size: 17 residues.

The genes are TRBV3-1 (or the pseudogene TRBV3-2) and TRBJ1-6; TRBD1 aligns across 9 bases. V was pared by 1 base and J by 7 bases, with 5 bases of the junction left unmatched. The CDR3 has 16 residues. Germline V gene lookup returns CDR1 LGHDT and CDR2 YNNKEL (reference sequence). The CDR3 DNA sequence: TGTGCCAGCAGCCAAGGGTCGGGACAGGGAAATTCACCCCTCCACTTT. Amino acid sequence: CASSQGSGQGNSPLHF.

The V call is TRBV27, the J call TRBJ2-2, with TRBD2 matching 7 bases. V lost 4 bases to trimming and J lost 8 bases; unmatched junction nucleotides: 10. The CDR3 loop spans 15 amino acids. The V gene's germline CDR1 is MNHEY and CDR2 SMNVEV (reference sequence). The CDR3 protein is CASSYGSGMIGELFF. Here the CDR3 DNA reads TGTGCCAGCAGTTATGGCAGCGGGATGATTGGGGAGCTGTTTTTT.

The chain uses TRBV3-1 (or the pseudogene TRBV3-2) and TRBJ1-1; tentatively, D is TRBD1 (5 bases). The CDR3 has 18 residues. The germline V gene encodes CDR1 LGHDT and CDR2 YNNKEL (reference sequence). Trimming cost V 0 bases and J 1 base, with 18 bases left between them. The CDR3 protein is CASSQDRGDFPRNTEAFF. Written as DNA, the CDR3 is TGTGCCAGCAGCCAAGATCGGGGGGACTTCCCGAGGAACACTGAAGCTTTCTTT.

The rearrangement uses TRBV18 and TRBJ2-7; 10 bases fit TRBD1. The CDR3 consists of 16 residues. The J segment lost 6 bases and the V segment lost 3 bases, leaving 11 bases of the junction unmatched. CDR1 and CDR2 from the germline V gene are KGHSH and LQKENI. CDR3 bases: TGTGCCAGCTCACCTCAGTCGGGGACAGGGGCGAGCGAGCAGTACTTC. Residues: CASSPQSGTGASEQYF.

The V and J genes are TRBV5-4 and TRBJ2-7; D perhaps matches TRBD2 (5 bases). Trimming shortened V by 0 bases and J by 11 bases, and 15 bases separated the two germline ends. CDR3 length: 13 amino acids. Germline V gene data show CDR1 as SGHNT and CDR2 as YYREEE (reference sequence). The DNA for the CDR3 is TGTGCCAGCAGCTTGGAGTTGGACTCAGAGAAGTACGTC. Translation gives CASSLELDSEKYV.

This chain connects TRBV11-3 to TRBJ2-7, with 7 bases aligning to TRBD1. Germline trimming cut 4 bases from V and 0 bases from J; bases unmatched to any gene: 6. The CDR3 runs 15 residues. In germline, CDR1 is SGHNT, CDR2 YENEEA. CDR3 amino acids: CASSSPRDSSYEQYF. The DNA for the CDR3 is TGTGCCAGCAGCTCCCCCCGGGACAGCTCCTACGAGCAGTACTTC.